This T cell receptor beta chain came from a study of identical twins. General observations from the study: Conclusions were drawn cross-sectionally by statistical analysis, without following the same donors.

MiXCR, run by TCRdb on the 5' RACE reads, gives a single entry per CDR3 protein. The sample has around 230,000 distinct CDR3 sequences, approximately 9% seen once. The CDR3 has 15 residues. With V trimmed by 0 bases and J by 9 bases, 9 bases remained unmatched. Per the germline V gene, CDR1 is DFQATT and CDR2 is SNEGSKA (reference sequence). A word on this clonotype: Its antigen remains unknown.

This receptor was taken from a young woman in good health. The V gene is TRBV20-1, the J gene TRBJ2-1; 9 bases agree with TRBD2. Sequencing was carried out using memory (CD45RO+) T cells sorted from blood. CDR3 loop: CSARDRRGGFGEQFF. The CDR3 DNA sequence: TGCAGTGCTAGAGATCGGCGGGGGGGATTCGGTGAGCAGTTCTTC.